This passage covers 25 T cell receptor beta chains from one sample sequenced in a study of Siglec-9 on CD8 T cells in melanoma. Measured with immunoSEQ multiplex PCR; TCRdb has only the in-frame clones, and not every one. The sample records about 33,000 clones, about 80% being singletons. Sequenced: Siglec-9- CD8+ T cells sorted from blood. These receptors were taken from a human donor in good health.

V usage is TRBV5-1 and J usage is TRBJ2-2; TRBD2 is a possible D gene (8 bases). The V end lost 4 bases, the J end lost 7 bases, and 20 bases lay between the germline ends. Germline loops: CDR1 SGHRS, CDR2 YFSETQ. This CDR3 region has 16 residues. CDR3 sequence: CASSRNREGALGELFF. The CDR3 bases are TGCGCCAGCAGCCGTAACCGGGAGGGGGCTCTCGGGGAGCTGTTTTTT.

The chain links TRBV7-3 to TRBJ2-3, with TRBD1 matching over 10 bases. The junction had 6 bases not matched to a gene; V was cut back by 4 bases and J by 2 bases. The V gene's germline CDR1 is SGHTA and CDR2 FQGTGA. There are 16 residues in the CDR3. Here the CDR3 DNA reads TGTGCCAGCAGCTCTGGACAGGGGGTTTTCACAGATACGCAGTATTTT. Amino acids: CASSSGQGVFTDTQYF.

The DNA of the CDR3 is TGTGCCAGCAGTTTTACACCTTATAGCAATCAGCCCCAGCATTTT. Translation gives CASSFTPYSNQPQHF. The chain uses TRBV28 and TRBJ1-5; D not resolved. The CDR3 totals 15 residues. CDR1 MDHEN and CDR2 SYDVKM come from the germline V gene. Trimming removed 3 bases at V and 0 bases at J, with 9 bases between. Filled out from reference TRBV28 and TRBJ1-5, the complete variable domain reads DVKVTQSSRYLVKRTGEKVFLECVQDMDHENMFWYRQDPGLGLRLIYFSYDVKMKEKGDIPEGYSVSREKKERFSLILESASTNQTSMYLCASSFTPYSNQPQHFGDGTRLSIL.

The V gene is TRBV19, the J gene TRBJ2-2; 8 bases are a match to TRBD1. The CDR3 spans 15 residues. The ends lost 2 bases at V and 6 bases at J; junction bases unmatched: 5. The germline gives CDR1 LNHDA, CDR2 SQIVND (reference sequence). CDR3: CASSIPAGGPGELFF. The CDR3 DNA reads TGTGCCAGTAGTATACCCGCAGGGGGCCCCGGGGAGCTGTTTTTT.

V gene TRBV6-6 combines with J gene TRBJ1-4, with D unresolved. The CDR3 covers 16 residues. The germline V gene encodes CDR1 MNHNY and CDR2 SVGAGI (reference sequence). The ends were cut back, 8 bases at V and 0 bases at J, with 16 bases in the middle. CDR3 in amino acids: CASHPAYFATNEKLFF. The CDR3 DNA reads TGTGCCAGCCACCCCGCATACTTCGCAACTAATGAAAAACTGTTTTTT.

This clone was found once. V and J are TRBV29-1 and TRBJ2-7, with TRBD2 as a possible D gene (5 bases). Germline V gene lookup returns CDR1 SQVTM and CDR2 ANQGSEA. The V gene lost 2 bases and the J gene lost 6 bases, with 17 bases spanning the gap. The CDR3 contains 14 residues. The DNA of the CDR3 is TGCAGCGTTGAATTAGTTGAGGGTTTGGGCGAGCAGTACTTC. Its protein is CSVELVEGLGEQYF.

This clone is a singleton in its sample. The chain has TRBV15 and TRBJ1-2; D is uncertain. Per the germline V gene, CDR1 is LNHNV and CDR2 is YYDKDF (reference sequence). V lost 3 bases and J lost 5, with 13 bases in between. The CDR3 is made up of 14 amino acids. The CDR3 bases are TGTGCCACCAGCAGCGGAAAGGTGGCGTATGGCTACACCTTC. Translating it yields CATSSGKVAYGYTF.

The chain combines TRBV28 with TRBJ1-5; D gene ambiguous. CDR1 MDHEN and CDR2 SYDVKM come from the germline V gene. This CDR3 is built from 14 residues. V was clipped by 7 bases and J by 9 bases, with 19 bases between them. The CDR3 DNA is TGTGCCAGCAAGTTGGCGGCAGGCCTCCTGCCCCAGCATTTT. Its translation: CASKLAAGLLPQHF.

The chain uses TRBV6-5 and TRBJ1-2; the D is unclear. V was cut by 4 bases and J by 6 bases, with 9 bases left in between. There are 12 residues in the CDR3. Germline V gene data show CDR1 as MNHEY and CDR2 as SVGAGI. CDR3 coding DNA: TGTGCCAGCAGTTTCTCGGGGAATGGCTACACCTTC. It specifies CASSFSGNGYTF.

The V gene is TRBV5-6, the J gene TRBJ2-3; possible D gene TRBD1, 5 bases. The ends were cut back, 3 bases at V and 0 bases at J, with 14 bases in the middle. CDR3 size: 16 residues. Germline lookup yields CDR1 SGHDT and CDR2 YYEEEE. This CDR3 is CASSWGQGTSTDTQYF. CDR3 nucleotide sequence: TGTGCCAGCAGCTGGGGTCAGGGAACTAGCACAGATACGCAGTATTTT. The entire variable domain, with the rest obtained from reference TRBV5-6 and TRBJ2-3, is as follows: DAGVTQSPTHLIKTRGQQVTLRCSPKSGHDTVSWYQQALGQGPQFIFQYYEEEERQRGNFPDRFSGHQFPNYSSELNVNALLLGDSALYLCASSWGQGTSTDTQYFGPGTRLTVL.

V and J are TRBV4-1 and TRBJ2-1; TRBD2 matches at 12 bases. The CDR3 is made up of 18 amino acids. Germline V gene lookup returns CDR1 MGHRA and CDR2 YSYEKL. After removal of 3 bases from V and 0 bases from J, the junction contained 6 bases not matched to a gene. CDR3 DNA sequence: TGCGCCAGCAGCCACGGTACTAGCGGGGGGAGCTCCTACAATGAGCAGTTCTTC. Translation gives CASSHGTSGGSSYNEQFF.

The chain employs TRBV19 and TRBJ1-1; TRBD1 is a possible D gene (5 bases). The CDR3 contains 14 residues. Germline V gene data show CDR1 as LNHDA and CDR2 as SQIVND (reference sequence). V lost 5 bases and J 1 base, leaving 11 bases between the germline ends. This CDR3 reads CASSVGPANTEAFF. CDR3 sequence (DNA): TGTGCCAGTAGTGTGGGGCCCGCGAACACTGAAGCTTTCTTT.

V gene TRBV30 combines with J gene TRBJ1-3; 7 bases fit TRBD1. The CDR3 length is 15 residues. The germline CDR1 and CDR2 sequences are GTSNPN and SVGIG (reference sequence). The V segment lost 5 bases and the J segment 0 bases; nucleotides outside the gene matches: 7. CDR3 in DNA: TGTGCCTGGCAAGACAGGGTAGACTCTGGAAACACCATATATTTT. Translation gives CAWQDRVDSGNTIYF.

This chain connects TRBV28 to TRBJ2-1; D unresolved. Trimming stripped 3 bases from V and 6 bases from J, with 0 bases between. Germline V gene data show CDR1 as MDHEN and CDR2 as SYDVKM. The CDR3 consists of 10 residues. DNA for the CDR3: TGTGCCAGCAGTTTCAATGAGCAGTTCTTC. Translated: CASSFNEQFF. The complete variable domain, with remaining parts taken from reference TRBV28 and TRBJ2-1, reads DVKVTQSSRYLVKRTGEKVFLECVQDMDHENMFWYRQDPGLGLRLIYFSYDVKMKEKGDIPEGYSVSREKKERFSLILESASTNQTSMYLCASSFNEQFFGPGTRLTVL.

This chain joins TRBV7-9 and TRBJ2-7, with D perhaps TRBD2 (5 bases). V was trimmed by 1 base and J by 6 bases, leaving 10 bases between them. The germline CDR1 and CDR2 sequences are SEHNR and FQNEAQ (reference sequence). This CDR3 has 13 amino acids. CDR3 bases: TGTGCCAGCAGCTTAGGGTCTAGCCCCGAGCAGTACTTC. It specifies CASSLGSSPEQYF. Full variable domain (remainder filled in from reference TRBV7-9 and TRBJ2-7): DTGVSQNPRHKITKRGQNVTFRCDPISEHNRLYWYRQTLGQGPEFLTYFQNEAQLEKSRLLSDRFSAERPKGSFSTLEIQRTEQGDSAMYLCASSLGSSPEQYFGPGTRLTVT.

The chain is built from TRBV19 and TRBJ1-1, with 12 bases aligning to TRBD1. V lost 7 bases to trimming and J lost 11 bases; unmatched junction nucleotides: 11. The CDR3 is 14 amino acids. CDR1 and CDR2 (germline): LNHDA, SQIVND (reference sequence). The CDR3 sequence: CASKFGTGGEQAFF. The CDR3 DNA reads as TGTGCCAGTAAGTTCGGGACAGGGGGCGAGCAGGCTTTCTTT.

The chain carries TRBV19 and TRBJ2-1; tentatively, D is TRBD2 (6 bases). The CDR3 totals 15 residues. Looked up from germline, CDR1 is LNHDA and CDR2 is SQIVND (reference sequence). V dropped 6 bases and J dropped 0 bases, with 12 bases sitting between them. Here the CDR3 reads CASRFSGSSYNEQFF. Written as DNA, the CDR3 is TGTGCCAGTAGATTTAGCGGAAGCTCCTACAATGAGCAGTTCTTC.

The V call is TRBV9, the J call TRBJ1-1; 7 bases match TRBD1. The junction had 16 bases not matched to a gene; V was cut back by 4 bases and J by 4 bases. Germline-derived CDR1 and CDR2 are SGDLS and YYNGEE. The CDR3 consists of 17 residues. The DNA for the CDR3 is TGTGCCAGCAGCCCCAGCGGAGGGGGCCTTGGGGGCACTGAAGCTTTCTTT. Translated: CASSPSGGGLGGTEAFF.

This chain joins TRBV11-3 and TRBJ2-7, with D unclear. V shed 2 bases and J shed 1 base, with 15 bases lying between them. The CDR3 contains 16 residues. Germline-derived CDR1 and CDR2 are SGHNT and YENEEA. In DNA form, the CDR3 reads TGTGCCAGCAGCTTATTGGGCCTAACCCCTTCCTACGAGCAGTACTTC. It is translated as CASSLLGLTPSYEQYF.

The V and J genes are TRBV12-5 and TRBJ1-4, with no clear D. Germline assignment: CDR1 LGHNT and CDR2 FRNRAP. Trimming took off 7 bases at V and 8 bases at J, with 8 bases between the two ends. The CDR3 sequence is 11 residues long. The CDR3 sequence: CASAGGEKLFF. The CDR3 bases are TGTGCTAGTGCCGGAGGGGAAAAACTGTTTTTT.

The genes are TRBV4-2 and TRBJ2-1; D not certain. Per the germline V gene, CDR1 is LGHNA and CDR2 is YNFKEQ. V was pared by 0 bases and J by 2 bases, with 11 bases between. CDR3 size: 16 residues. CDR3 nucleotides: TGTGCCAGCAGCCAAGATTCCCACGAGGCCTACAATGAGCAGTTCTTC. Protein: CASSQDSHEAYNEQFF.

J is TRBJ2-3 and V is TRBV9; TRBD2 aligns across 9 bases. The CDR3 sequence is 16 residues long. V was pared by 2 bases and J by 0 bases, with 4 bases of the junction left unmatched. Germline values: CDR1 SGDLS, CDR2 YYNGEE. The DNA for the CDR3 is TGTGCCAGCAGCGTTCTAGCGGGGTCTAGCACAGATACGCAGTATTTT. This codes for CASSVLAGSSTDTQYF.

CDR3 in DNA: TGTGCCAGCAGCTCCGAACTAGCGGGGGGTACAGATACGCAGTATTTT. It encodes CASSSELAGGTDTQYF. This chain joins TRBV7-9 and TRBJ2-3; the match to TRBD2 covers 12 bases. J gave up 3 bases and V 4 bases, and 5 bases lay outside the gene matches. The CDR3 spans 16 residues. Germline V gives CDR1 SEHNR, CDR2 FQNEAQ (reference sequence).

The chain carries TRBV27 and TRBJ2-3; D not resolved. The germline V and J ends were trimmed by 4 bases and 5 bases, with 4 bases remaining between them. CDR1 is MNHEY and CDR2 is SMNVEV in the germline V gene (reference sequence). The CDR3 loop spans 11 amino acids. CDR3 in amino acids: CASSSKDTQYF. The CDR3 DNA is TGTGCCAGCAGTTCGAAAGATACGCAGTATTTT.

V usage is TRBV6-6 and J usage is TRBJ2-7, with 7 bases identical to TRBD1. CDR1 and CDR2 (germline): MNHNY, SVGAGI (reference sequence). The junction had 4 bases not matched to a gene; V was cut back by 2 bases and J by 3 bases. This CDR3 has 14 residues. CDR3 DNA sequence: TGTGCCAGCAGTTACCGGGACAGATTCTACGAGCAGTACTTC. It is translated as CASSYRDRFYEQYF.